This is a list of T cell receptor beta chains from one sample in a study of cytomegalovirus exposure and HLA in healthy donors. Sequencing used immunoSEQ multiplex PCR; TCRdb keeps in-frame clones, though not all of them. The sample holds some 140,000 clones, 80% seen once. Input material: PBMCs. The source of these receptors is a woman aged 35 to 49 in good health and CMV-seropositive. The CDR3 runs from the conserved cysteine through the conserved F or W. The D gene is left open where the match is weak. Clone size appears in some rows only: once, few, many, or a class for an expanded clone.

>TRBJ2-3|once|TRBD2|TRBV5-1
CASSLRLAGETDTQYF
TGCGCCAGCAGCCTCCGACTAGCGGGGGAGACAGATACGCAGTATTTT
>TRBJ2-2|.|.|TRBV6-1
CASSVRVDGELFF
TGTGCCAGCAGCGTCAGGGTCGACGGGGAGCTGTTTTTT
>TRBJ2-7|.|TRBD1|TRBV27
CASSARLPQGAREQYF
TGTGCCAGCAGTGCTAGGTTACCACAGGGGGCGCGAGAGCAGTACTTC
>TRBJ2-7|.|TRBD1|TRBV5-1
CASSLEGAANYEQYF
TGCGCCAGCAGCTTGGAGGGGGCCGCCAACTACGAGCAGTACTTC
>TRBJ1-4|once|TRBD1|TRBV30
CACYFAGQAEKLFF
TGTGCCTGTTACTTCGCCGGACAGGCTGAAAAACTGTTTTTT
>TRBJ1-2|.|.|TRBV7-2
CASSRPRGGTNYGYTF
TGTGCCAGCAGCAGACCTCGGGGGGGGACTAACTATGGCTACACCTTC
>TRBJ2-7|.|TRBD1|TRBV18
CASGSGTGRSYEQYF
TGTGCCAGCGGGTCCGGGACAGGGCGTTCCTACGAGCAGTACTTC
>TRBJ2-7|.|.|TRBV13
CASSHRQTSSYEQYF
TGTGCCAGCAGCCACCGACAGACGAGCTCCTACGAGCAGTACTTC
>TRBJ2-1|few|TRBD1|TRBV6-5
CASSYTGQGYNEQFF
TGTGCCAGCAGTTACACCGGACAGGGCTACAATGAGCAGTTCTTC
>TRBJ2-1|once|TRBD2|TRBV23-1
CASSQSGLAGGPYNEQFF
TGCGCCAGCAGTCAATCCGGACTAGCGGGGGGCCCCTACAATGAGCAGTTCTTC
>TRBJ2-7|.|TRBD1|TRBV18
CASSPRGQVRSSEQYF
TGTGCCAGCTCACCCAGGGGACAGGTCCGGTCTAGCGAGCAGTACTTC
>TRBJ2-3|.|TRBD2|TRBV5-6
CASSLSGRTDTQYF
TGTGCCAGCAGCTTAAGCGGGAGAACAGATACGCAGTATTTT
>TRBJ2-7|.|.|TRBV27
CASSSNYEQYF
TGTGCCAGCAGTTCCAACTACGAGCAGTACTTC
>TRBJ1-4|few|.|TRBV15
CATSRDPRRPNEKLFF
TGTGCCACCAGCAGAGATCCACGGCGGCCGAATGAAAAACTGTTTTTT
>TRBJ1-1|few|.|TRBV7-9
CASSLARVRGNDEAFF
TGTGCCAGCAGCTTAGCGCGTGTCAGGGGCAACGATGAAGCTTTCTTT
>TRBJ2-7|.|TRBD1|TRBV5-1
CASSQGVTYEQYF
TGCGCCAGCAGCCAGGGGGTAACCTACGAGCAGTACTTC
>TRBJ1-1|.|.|TRBV6-5
CASSYERNTEAFF
TGTGCCAGCAGTTACGAGAGGAACACTGAAGCTTTCTTT
>TRBJ2-7|.|TRBD2|TRBV2
CASSELAGGGSEQYF
TGTGCCAGCAGTGAGCTAGCGGGGGGCGGCTCCGAGCAGTACTTC
>TRBJ1-1|once|.|TRBV7-9
CASSLPPVPEAFF
TGTGCCAGCAGCTTACCTCCAGTCCCTGAAGCTTTCTTT
>TRBJ1-2|once|.|TRBV5-1
CASSLVITQGLGVSGYTF
TGCGCCAGCAGCTTGGTCATCACTCAGGGACTGGGAGTTTCGGGCTACACCTTC
>TRBJ2-7|.|.|TRBV21-1
CASSKKGESGCEQYF
TGTGCCAGCAGCAAAAAAGGCGAATCGGGATGCGAGCAGTACTTC
>TRBJ1-4|.|.|TRBV29-1
CSVTGSATNEKLFF
TGCAGCGTCACAGGGTCTGCAACTAATGAAAAACTGTTTTTT